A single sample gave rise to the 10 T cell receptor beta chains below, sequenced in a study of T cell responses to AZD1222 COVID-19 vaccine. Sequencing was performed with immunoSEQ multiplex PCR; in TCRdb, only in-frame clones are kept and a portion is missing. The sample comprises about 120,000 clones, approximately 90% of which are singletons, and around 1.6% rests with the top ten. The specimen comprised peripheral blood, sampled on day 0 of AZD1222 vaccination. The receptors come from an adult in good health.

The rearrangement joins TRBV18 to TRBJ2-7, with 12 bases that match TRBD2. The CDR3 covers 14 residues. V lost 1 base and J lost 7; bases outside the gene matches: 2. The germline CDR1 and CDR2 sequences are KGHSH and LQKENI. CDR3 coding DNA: TGTGCCAGCTCACCACGGACTAGCGGGGTAGAGCAGTACTTC. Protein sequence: CASSPRTSGVEQYF.

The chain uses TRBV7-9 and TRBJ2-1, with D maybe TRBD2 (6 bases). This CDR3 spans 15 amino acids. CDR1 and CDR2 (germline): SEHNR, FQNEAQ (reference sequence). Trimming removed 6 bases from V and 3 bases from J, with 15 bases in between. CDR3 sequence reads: CASREAGSVYNEQFF. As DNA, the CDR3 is TGTGCCAGCAGGGAAGCGGGCTCAGTCTACAATGAGCAGTTCTTC.

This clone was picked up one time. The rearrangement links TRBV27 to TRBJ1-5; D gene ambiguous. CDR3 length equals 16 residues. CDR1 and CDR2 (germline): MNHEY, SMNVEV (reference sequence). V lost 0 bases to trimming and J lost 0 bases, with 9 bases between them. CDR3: CASSLSRTGSNQPQHF. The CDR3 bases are TGTGCCAGCAGTTTATCCAGGACTGGTAGCAATCAGCCCCAGCATTTT.

As DNA, the CDR3 is TGCGCCAGCAGTAGGACGGCTCCTAATGAGCAGTTCTTC. Translation gives CASSRTAPNEQFF. The V call is TRBV5-1, the J call TRBJ2-1; D is undetermined. Trimming left V 5 bases short and J 7 bases short, with 13 bases between. Germline V CDR1 and CDR2: SGHRS, YFSETQ. The CDR3 totals 13 residues.

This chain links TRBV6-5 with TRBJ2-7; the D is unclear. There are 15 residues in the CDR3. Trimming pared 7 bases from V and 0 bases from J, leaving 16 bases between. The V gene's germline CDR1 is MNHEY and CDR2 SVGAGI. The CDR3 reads CASNSLLRNSYEQYF. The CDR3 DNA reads TGTGCCAGCAACTCACTGTTGCGGAACTCCTACGAGCAGTACTTC.

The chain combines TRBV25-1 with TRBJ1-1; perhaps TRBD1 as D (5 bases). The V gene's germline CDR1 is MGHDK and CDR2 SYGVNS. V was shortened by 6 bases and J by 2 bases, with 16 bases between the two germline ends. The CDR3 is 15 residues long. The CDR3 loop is CASREGLDDNTEAFF. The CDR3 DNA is TGTGCCAGCAGGGAGGGGCTCGACGACAACACTGAAGCTTTCTTT.

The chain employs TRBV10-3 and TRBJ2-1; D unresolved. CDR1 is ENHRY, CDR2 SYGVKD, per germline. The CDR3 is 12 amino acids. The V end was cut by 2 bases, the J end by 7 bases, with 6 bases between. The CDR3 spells CAISEAMNEQFF. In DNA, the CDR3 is TGTGCCATCAGTGAGGCGATGAATGAGCAGTTCTTC.

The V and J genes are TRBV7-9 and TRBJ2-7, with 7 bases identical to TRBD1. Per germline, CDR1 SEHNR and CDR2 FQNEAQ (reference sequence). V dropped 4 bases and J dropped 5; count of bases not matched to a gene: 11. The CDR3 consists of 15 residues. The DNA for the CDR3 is TGTGCCAGCAGCTACCCGGGACAGCCTACGAACGAGCAGTACTTC. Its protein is CASSYPGQPTNEQYF.

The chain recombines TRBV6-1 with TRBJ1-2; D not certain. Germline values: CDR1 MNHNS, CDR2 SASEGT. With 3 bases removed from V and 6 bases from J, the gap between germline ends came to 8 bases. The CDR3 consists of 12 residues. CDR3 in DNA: TGTGCCAGCAGTGATAAAGGGCATGGCTACACCTTC. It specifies CASSDKGHGYTF.

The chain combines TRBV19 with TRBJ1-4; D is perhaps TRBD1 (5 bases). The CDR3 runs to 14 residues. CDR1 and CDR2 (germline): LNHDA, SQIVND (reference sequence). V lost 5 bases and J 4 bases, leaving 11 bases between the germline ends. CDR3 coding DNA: TGTGCCAGTAGTCTGACAGTGTATAATGAAAAACTGTTTTTT. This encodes CASSLTVYNEKLFF. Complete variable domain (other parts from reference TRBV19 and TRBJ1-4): DGGITQSPKYLFRKEGQNVTLSCEQNLNHDAMYWYRQDPGQGLRLIYYSQIVNDFQKGDIAEGYSVSREKKESFPLTVTSAQKNPTAFYLCASSLTVYNEKLFFGSGTQLSVL.